This TCR beta chain stems from a study of blood T cell repertoires in COVID-19. Here immunoSEQ multiplex PCR was the method, and the copy in TCRdb shows in-frame clones only, minus some. This repertoire shows about 300,000 clones, approximately 90% found once; its top ten account for over 2%. The CDR3 is made up of 12 amino acids. Trimming took off 2 bases at V and 4 bases at J, with 4 bases between the two ends. CDR1 and CDR2 from the germline V gene are MNHEY and SVGEGT. This TCR was recovered from a woman aged 25 to 45 with COVID-19, enrolled during active disease. The sample was peripheral blood. V is TRBV6-2 or TRBV6-3 and J is TRBJ2-3; no firm D call. DNA of the CDR3: TGTGCCAGCAGTTACACGGCAGATACGCAGTATTTT. Its translation: CASSYTADTQYF.